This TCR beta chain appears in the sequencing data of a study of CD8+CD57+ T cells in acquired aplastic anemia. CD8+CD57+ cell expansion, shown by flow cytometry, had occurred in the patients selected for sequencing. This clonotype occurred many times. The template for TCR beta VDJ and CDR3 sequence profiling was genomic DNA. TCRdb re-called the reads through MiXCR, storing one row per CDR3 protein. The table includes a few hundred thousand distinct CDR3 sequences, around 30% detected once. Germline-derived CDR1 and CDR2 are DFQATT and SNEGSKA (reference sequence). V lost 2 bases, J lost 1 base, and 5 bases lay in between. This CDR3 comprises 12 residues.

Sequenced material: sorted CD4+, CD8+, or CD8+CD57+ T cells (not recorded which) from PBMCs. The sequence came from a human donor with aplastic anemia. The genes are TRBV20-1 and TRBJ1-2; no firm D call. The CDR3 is CSARPLNYGYTF. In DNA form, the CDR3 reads TGCAGTGCTAGACCCCTTAACTATGGCTACACCTTC.